The present TCR beta chain was sequenced within a study of shared clonotypes between healthy human individuals. Study-level findings and limits: There were few donors, and this limited the genetic and exposure-history diversity represented.

The CDR3 covers 15 residues. Per germline, CDR1 WSHSY and CDR2 SAAADI. J gave up 2 bases and V 3 bases, and 5 bases lay outside the gene matches. The assay was carried out at the deep level. In the original processing: Filtering differed for immunoSEQ, which gave only junction sequences without quality scores. The repertoire was sequenced with immunoSEQ multiplex PCR; TCRdb's copy has only in-frame clones and lacks some. Clone size and V and J calls were adopted from that table, with D and trimming inferred from the DNA. The table records over a million clones, around 97% of them present only once. This clone has a handful of counts. Its antigen remains unidentified.

Sequenced sample: naive CD4+ T cells sorted from blood. Subset specified: CD45RA+ positively selected. The receptor was derived from a man between 25 and 39 years old in good health. J is TRBJ2-7 and V is TRBV10-2; 9 bases agree with TRBD1. The DNA for the CDR3 is TGCGCCAGCAGTGACATACAGGGGGCCGCCTACGAGCAGTACTTC. It codes for CASSDIQGAAYEQYF.